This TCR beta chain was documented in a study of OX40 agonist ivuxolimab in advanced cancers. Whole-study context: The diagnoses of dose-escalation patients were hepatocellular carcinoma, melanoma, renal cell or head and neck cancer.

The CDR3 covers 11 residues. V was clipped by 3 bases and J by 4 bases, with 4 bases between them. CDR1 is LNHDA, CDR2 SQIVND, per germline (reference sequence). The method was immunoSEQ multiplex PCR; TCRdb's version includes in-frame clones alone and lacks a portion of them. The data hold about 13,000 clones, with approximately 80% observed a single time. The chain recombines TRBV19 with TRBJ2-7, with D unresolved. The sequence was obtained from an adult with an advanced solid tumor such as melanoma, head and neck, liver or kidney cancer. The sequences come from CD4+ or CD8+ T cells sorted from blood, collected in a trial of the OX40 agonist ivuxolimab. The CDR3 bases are TGTGCCAGTAGTATGGGTTACGAGCAGTACTTC. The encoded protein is CASSMGYEQYF.